Listed below are T cell receptor beta chains from one sample, sequenced in a study of blood T cell repertoires in COVID-19. Only in-frame clones appear in the TCRdb table, and some are missing; sequencing was by immunoSEQ multiplex PCR. This sample has about 220,000 clones, with approximately 83% found just once. Material: PBMCs or T cells enriched from blood (not recorded which). These receptors all stem from a woman aged 60 to 75 who had recovered from COVID-19. The CDR3 runs from the conserved cysteine through the conserved F or W. D genes are given only for firm matches. Only part of the rows carry a size: once, few, many, or a class if the clone is expanded.

j_call	v_call	d_call	clone_size	cdr3_nt	cdr3_aa
TRBJ1-2	TRBV3-1/TRBV3-2	.	few	TGTGCCAGCAGCCAAGGGCTAGGGGACTATGGCTACACCTTC	CASSQGLGDYGYTF
TRBJ1-2	TRBV3-1/TRBV3-2	TRBD1	.	TGTGCCAGCAGCCAAGCCCGGACAGGGCCCCGGCTCGGCTATGGCTACACCTTC	CASSQARTGPRLGYGYTF
TRBJ1-6	TRBV10-3	.	.	TGTGCCATCAGTGAGTCGGGAAGGGCGACAGGAGCCCTCCACTTT	CAISESGRATGALHF
TRBJ2-1	TRBV25-1	TRBD1	.	TGTGCCAGCAGTTCCCGGACAGGACTCTCCTACAATGAGCAGTTCTTC	CASSSRTGLSYNEQFF
TRBJ2-2	TRBV7-9	TRBD1	.	TGTGCCAGCAGCCTCGGGACAGGGGCAGACACCGGGGAGCTGTTTTTT	CASSLGTGADTGELFF
TRBJ2-2	TRBV5-5	.	.	TGTGCCAGCAGCTCGAGGGGGGGGGCCGACACCGGGGAGCTGTTTTTT	CASSSRGGADTGELFF
TRBJ2-1	TRBV9	.	.	TGTGCCAGCAGCGTAAATAGCGTCCCATCCAATGAGCAGTTCTTC	CASSVNSVPSNEQFF
TRBJ1-5	TRBV6-5	.	.	TGTGCCAGCAGTCCACAGGAATATAGCAATCAGCCCCAGCATTTT	CASSPQEYSNQPQHF
TRBJ1-1	TRBV19	.	.	TGTGCCAGTAGTATAGATTTGGCCAGGACTGAAGCTTTCTTT	CASSIDLARTEAFF
TRBJ1-2	TRBV9	TRBD1	.	TGTGCCAGCAGCATGACAGGGGCAGCTAACTATGGCTACACCTTC	CASSMTGAANYGYTF
TRBJ2-3	TRBV6-2/TRBV6-3	.	.	TGTGCCAGCAGCGCGGGACGCACACAGGTGGATACGCAGTATTTT	CASSAGRTQVDTQYF
TRBJ2-1	TRBV5-5	TRBD1	.	TGTGCCAGCAGCAAGGACAGGGAGTCCTACAATGAGCAGTTCTTC	CASSKDRESYNEQFF
TRBJ1-6	TRBV19	.	few	TGTGCCAGTAGTCCATGGGCCGTGAAGGGGGTGGATAATTCACCCCTCCACTTT	CASSPWAVKGVDNSPLHF
TRBJ2-4	TRBV19	.	.	TGTGCCAGTAGTAGCCAACAGGGAAAAAACATTCAGTACTTC	CASSSQQGKNIQYF
TRBJ2-1	TRBV29-1	TRBD2	.	TGCAGCGGGGGTGCGGGGGATAGTGAGCAGTTCTTC	CSGGAGDSEQFF
TRBJ1-1	TRBV29-1	.	.	TGCACATCAACGGGTGATTCTGAAGCTTTCTTT	CTSTGDSEAFF
TRBJ1-5	TRBV6-2/TRBV6-3	TRBD1	.	TGTGCCAGCAGTACAGGGGGGGTTCAGCCCCAGCATTTT	CASSTGGVQPQHF
TRBJ1-4	TRBV6-5	.	.	TGTGCCAGCTCCGGGGGGGGGACTAATGAAAAACTGTTTTTT	CASSGGGTNEKLFF
TRBJ1-2	TRBV12-3/TRBV12-4	.	.	TGTGCCAGCAGTTTAGAGCCACCCTATGGCTACACCTTC	CASSLEPPYGYTF
TRBJ2-3	TRBV7-9	TRBD2	.	TGTGCCAGCAGCCCCGGGACTAGCGCAGATACGCAGTATTTT	CASSPGTSADTQYF
TRBJ1-2	TRBV16	.	.	TGTGCCAGCAGCCATCCAGGGTATGGCTACACCTTC	CASSHPGYGYTF
TRBJ1-3	TRBV11-3	TRBD1	.	TGTGCCAGCAGCCACGGGACAGGGACCACCATATATTTT	CASSHGTGTTIYF
TRBJ2-3	TRBV5-1	TRBD2	.	TGCGCCAGCAGCTTAATAGCGGGAGATTCAGATACGCAGTATTTT	CASSLIAGDSDTQYF
TRBJ2-7	TRBV9	.	.	TGTGCCAGCAGCGTAGGTCGGGGTGGTGGGTACGAGCAGTACTTC	CASSVGRGGGYEQYF